Sequencing of this TCR beta chain was carried out in a study of blood T cells in healthy people across ages. Using a J-beta primer mix together with a sample-barcoded 5' primer, a second PCR was run for about 7 to 12 cycles. Unique molecular identifiers of 12 random nucleotides labeled each cDNA. One entry per CDR3 protein, called by TCRdb with MiXCR from the 5' RACE reads. Of some 1.7 million distinct CDR3 sequences listed, 25% to 30% are singletons. Germline CDR1 DFQATT, CDR2 SNEGSKA (reference sequence). CDR3 length: 17 amino acids. V shed 0 bases and J shed 0 bases, with 14 bases lying between them.

The chain links TRBV20-1 to TRBJ1-4, with unresolved D. Sample: blood. The TCR was taken from a woman between 25 and 40 years old in good health. CDR3 loop: CSARDAARTATNEKLFF. The CDR3 DNA follows: TGCAGTGCTAGAGATGCTGCCAGGACTGCAACTAATGAAAAACTGTTTTTT.